These 12 T cell receptor beta chains originate from one sample sequenced in a study of neurological immune-mediated disorders. A single record per CDR3 protein comes from TCRdb applying MiXCR to the 5' RACE reads. The profile covers roughly 71,000 distinct CDR3 sequences, with about 4% appearing a single time and approximately 1.2% taken by the ten largest. Sequencing used PBMCs. Source of these receptors: a young man with multiple sclerosis.

The table lists this clonotype with a few counts. The chain combines TRBV3-1 with TRBJ1-1; no firm D call. The germline V gene has CDR1 LGHDT and CDR2 YNNKEL (reference sequence). The CDR3 is 12 amino acids. With 6 bases removed from V and 6 bases from J, the gap between germline ends came to 11 bases. CDR3 nucleotides: TGTGCCAGCAGTATATGGGGTGCTGAAGCTTTCTTT. Translating gives CASSIWGAEAFF.

About this clonotype itself: One end of the junction fails to match germline, which may point to a read error. The chain has TRBV20-1 and TRBJ1-1, with 7 bases aligning to TRBD1. This CDR3 spans 12 amino acids. The germline gives CDR1 DFQATT, CDR2 SNEGSKA (reference sequence). The CDR3: CSVRQGTTEAFF. The CDR3 bases are TGCAGTGTTAGACAGGGAACCACTGAAGCTTTCTTT.

This clonotype was recorded many times. J is TRBJ2-7 and V is TRBV5-1, with D perhaps matching TRBD1 or TRBD2 (5 bases each). The CDR3 spans 14 residues. Germline V gene sequence: CDR1 SGHRS, CDR2 YFSETQ. With 4 bases removed from V and 3 bases from J, the gap between germline ends came to 14 bases. The CDR3 is CASSREGIDYEQYF. CDR3 nucleotides: TGCGCCAGCAGCCGCGAGGGGATCGACTACGAGCAGTACTTC.

This clonotype has more than one count but fewer than ten. The chain couples TRBV12-3 or TRBV12-4 to TRBJ2-2; the D is unclear. V dropped 3 bases and J dropped 1 base, with 6 bases sitting between them. The CDR3 length is 14 residues. The CDR3 DNA reads TGTGCCAGCAGTTTCGGAGTGAACACCGGGGAGCTGTTTTTT. It translates to CASSFGVNTGELFF.

The table lists this clonotype with a few counts. One junction end does not reproduce the germline sequence, and a read error may be involved. This chain links TRBV6-5 with TRBJ1-6; perhaps TRBD1 as D (6 bases). In germline, CDR1 is MNHEY, CDR2 SVGAGI. The CDR3 totals 17 residues. The CDR3 DNA reads TGTGCCAGCAGTTTCTCCGGTGGAGGGGGAATTAATTCACCCCTCAACTTT. Residues: CASSFSGGGGINSPLNF.

This clonotype was detected ten times or more. The chain links TRBV20-1 to TRBJ1-1; D is possibly TRBD1 (5 bases). Trimming took 5 bases from V and 1 from J, leaving 8 bases between them. Germline assignment: CDR1 DFQATT and CDR2 SNEGSKA (reference sequence). CDR3 size: 12 residues. CDR3 amino acids: CSAGAPNTEAFF. The DNA for the CDR3 is TGCAGTGCTGGGGCACCGAACACTGAAGCTTTCTTT.

This clonotype was counted ten times or more. The chain uses TRBV4-1 and TRBJ2-1; D is possibly TRBD2 (5 bases). In germline, CDR1 is MGHRA, CDR2 YSYEKL. The V gene lost 1 base and the J gene lost 8 bases, with 24 bases spanning the gap. The CDR3 has 18 amino acids. The CDR3 sequence: CASSQGSVSGIHWDEQFF. The CDR3 coding sequence is TGCGCCAGCAGCCAAGGCTCAGTGTCGGGGATTCATTGGGATGAGCAGTTCTTC.

This clonotype was recorded at least ten times. The chain links TRBV12-3 or TRBV12-4 to TRBJ2-1; 8 bases fit TRBD1. Unmatched junction bases numbered 10, after V lost 6 bases and J lost 0 bases. The CDR3 is 17 residues long. The CDR3 sequence is CASREGQGAFSYNEQFF. The CDR3, as DNA: TGTGCCAGCAGAGAGGGCCAGGGGGCTTTCTCCTACAATGAGCAGTTCTTC.

This clonotype was detected ten times or more. The chain couples TRBV20-1 to TRBJ1-1, with D perhaps matching TRBD1 (5 bases). This CDR3 comprises 13 residues. Per the germline V gene, CDR1 is DFQATT and CDR2 is SNEGSKA (reference sequence). With 4 bases removed from V and 5 bases from J, the gap between germline ends came to 14 bases. CDR3 protein: CSAMAGMMTEAFF. The CDR3, as DNA: TGCAGTGCTATGGCAGGGATGATGACTGAAGCTTTCTTT.

This clonotype showed up many times. The rearrangement links TRBV12-3 or TRBV12-4 to TRBJ1-2, with TRBD1 as a possible D gene (5 bases). The ends were cut back, 5 bases at V and 8 bases at J, with 15 bases in the middle. The CDR3 sequence is 13 residues long. The CDR3 DNA reads TGTGCCAGCAGTGTCAGGGAGGTGGGGGGCTACACCTTC. It encodes CASSVREVGGYTF.

At least ten counts were recorded for this clonotype. The genes are TRBV11-2 and TRBJ2-1; 8 positions agree with TRBD2. CDR3 size: 15 residues. Germline assignment: CDR1 SGHAT and CDR2 FQNNGV. J lost 9 bases, V lost 1 base, and 8 bases had no gene match. The CDR3 nucleotides read TGTGCCAGCAGCTTAGTAACCGGGGGGGCCGCTGAGCAGTTCTTC. Translation: CASSLVTGGAAEQFF.

This clonotype was found many times. CDR3 protein: CASSLVWGVGTEAFF. The CDR3 coding sequence is TGTGCCAGCAGCTTAGTATGGGGAGTAGGGACTGAAGCTTTCTTT. This rearrangement joins TRBV7-6 to TRBJ1-1, with D unclear. The V and J ends lost 1 base and 5 bases respectively, with 14 bases between them. CDR1 is SGHVS and CDR2 is FNYEAQ in the germline V gene. This CDR3 comprises 15 residues.